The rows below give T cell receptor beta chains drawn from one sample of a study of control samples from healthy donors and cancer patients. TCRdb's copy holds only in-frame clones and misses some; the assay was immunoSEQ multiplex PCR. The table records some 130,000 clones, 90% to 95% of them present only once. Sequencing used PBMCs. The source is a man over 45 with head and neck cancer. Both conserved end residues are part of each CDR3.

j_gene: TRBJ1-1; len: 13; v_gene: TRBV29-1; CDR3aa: CSVEQGQNTEAFF
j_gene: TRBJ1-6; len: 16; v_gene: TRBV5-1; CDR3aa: CASSLGQGLGGSPLHF
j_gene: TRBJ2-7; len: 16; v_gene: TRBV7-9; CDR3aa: CASSLTGGPGSYEQYF
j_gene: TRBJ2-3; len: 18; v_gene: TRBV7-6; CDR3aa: CASSLGTSGGGITDTQYF
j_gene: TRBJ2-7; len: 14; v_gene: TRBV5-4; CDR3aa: CASSSDPGGYEQYF
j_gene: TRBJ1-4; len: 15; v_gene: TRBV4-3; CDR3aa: CASSRGGTGDEKLFF
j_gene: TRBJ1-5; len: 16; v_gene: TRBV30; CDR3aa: CAWSNPQDWGNQPQHF
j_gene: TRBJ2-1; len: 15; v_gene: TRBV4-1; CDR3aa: CASSDTRNPYNEQFF
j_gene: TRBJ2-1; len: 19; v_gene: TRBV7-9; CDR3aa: CASNERTRTGGRVGNEQFF
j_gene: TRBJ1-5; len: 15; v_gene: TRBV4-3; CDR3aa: CASSQDRGFGQPQHF
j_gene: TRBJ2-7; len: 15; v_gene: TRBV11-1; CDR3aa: CASSGTDRGRYEQYF
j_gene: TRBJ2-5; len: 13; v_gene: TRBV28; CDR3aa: CASSFTHQETQYF
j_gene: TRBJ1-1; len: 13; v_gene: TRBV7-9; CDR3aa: CASSLDKAAEAFF
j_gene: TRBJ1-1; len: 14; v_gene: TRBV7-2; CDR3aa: CASSSPGGRTEAFF
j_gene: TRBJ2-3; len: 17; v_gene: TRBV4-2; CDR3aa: CASSHPPAPGRGDTQYF
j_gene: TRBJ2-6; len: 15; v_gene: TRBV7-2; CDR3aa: CASSLGGAGANVLTF
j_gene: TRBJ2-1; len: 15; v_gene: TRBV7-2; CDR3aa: CASSPLGWSYNEQFF
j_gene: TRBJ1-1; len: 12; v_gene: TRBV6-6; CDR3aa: CASSRRDTEAFF
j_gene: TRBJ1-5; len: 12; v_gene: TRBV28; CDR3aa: CASTGGLQPQHF
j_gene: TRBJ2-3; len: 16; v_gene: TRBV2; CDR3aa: CASSGRRGSRTDTQYF
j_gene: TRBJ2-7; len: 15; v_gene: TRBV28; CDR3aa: CASSLRGTGVHEQYF
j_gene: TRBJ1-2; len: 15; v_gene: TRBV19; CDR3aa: CASRREQGGIYGYTF
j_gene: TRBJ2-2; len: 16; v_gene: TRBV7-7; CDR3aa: CASSPGLDLGTGELFF
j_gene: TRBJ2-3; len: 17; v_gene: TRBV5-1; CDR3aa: CASSRTGDLKSTDTQYF
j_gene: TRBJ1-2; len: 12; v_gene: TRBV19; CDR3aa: CASSNRAGGYTF
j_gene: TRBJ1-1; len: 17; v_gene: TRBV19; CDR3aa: CASSIRRRARISAEAFF
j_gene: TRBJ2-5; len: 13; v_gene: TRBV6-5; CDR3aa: CASRLAGPETQYF